The next 26 T cell receptor beta chains were all read from a single sample in a study of neurological immune-mediated disorders. Regarding time point: longitudinal time-point 3. Using its own MiXCR run on the 5' RACE reads, TCRdb lists one record per CDR3 protein. The data show about 49,000 distinct CDR3 sequences, roughly 8.4% seen once. Material: PBMCs. These receptors all come from a woman in her forties in good health.

This clonotype was counted many times. The chain uses TRBV6-5 and TRBJ1-6; TRBD1 matches 9 bases. From germline, CDR1 is MNHEY and CDR2 SVGAGI. J gave up 9 bases and V 2 bases, and 23 bases lay outside the gene matches. The CDR3 has 21 residues. For the CDR3, the DNA is TGTGCCAGCAGTTACACAACTGAAACAGGGGGCGATTGGGACGGCGTTTCACCCCTCCACTTT. It specifies CASSYTTETGGDWDGVSPLHF.

This clonotype was detected ten times or more. The chain has TRBV6-5 and TRBJ1-2; D might be TRBD1 (5 bases). Looked up from germline, CDR1 is MNHEY and CDR2 is SVGAGI. This CDR3 has 14 residues. V lost 0 bases, J lost 6 bases, and 11 bases lay in between. The CDR3 DNA reads as TGTGCCAGCAGTTACTCGGGGGGGAGGCATGGCTACACCTTC. It codes for CASSYSGGRHGYTF.

This clonotype has a count of ten or more. The chain has TRBV20-1 and TRBJ2-1; TRBD2 matches 9 bases. After removal of 2 bases from V and 2 bases from J, the junction contained 10 bases not matched to a gene. CDR1 and CDR2 from the germline V gene are DFQATT and SNEGSKA (reference sequence). This CDR3 is 17 amino acids long. As DNA, the CDR3 is TGCAGTGCTAGAAAGGTGGCGGGACTAGCCCCCTACAATGAGCAGTTCTTC. Amino acids: CSARKVAGLAPYNEQFF.

This clonotype occurred many times. The chain uses TRBV29-1 and TRBJ2-1; D is uncertain. This CDR3 comprises 15 residues. Germline V lookup: CDR1 SQVTM, CDR2 ANQGSEA. V gave up 2 bases and J gave up 4 bases, with 15 bases separating them. CDR3 loop: CSVEPDMAAYNEQFF. The CDR3, as DNA: TGCAGCGTTGAACCAGACATGGCCGCTTACAATGAGCAGTTCTTC.

This clonotype was counted ten times or more. The chain links TRBV10-3 to TRBJ1-2; no definite D call. The CDR3 consists of 17 residues. V shed 0 bases and J shed 0 bases, with 14 bases lying between them. Germline V lookup: CDR1 ENHRY, CDR2 SYGVKD. CDR3 loop: CAISESRGIQANYGYTF. In nucleotides, the CDR3 is TGTGCCATCAGTGAGTCGAGAGGGATTCAAGCTAACTATGGCTACACCTTC.

This clonotype was detected a few times. The genes are TRBV4-2 and TRBJ1-2, with 8 positions matching TRBD1. CDR3 size: 15 residues. The ends lost 0 bases at V and 4 bases at J; junction bases unmatched: 4. Germline lookup yields CDR1 LGHNA and CDR2 YNFKEQ. CDR3 region: CASSQDGQGFYGYTF. CDR3 in DNA: TGTGCCAGCAGCCAAGATGGACAGGGATTCTATGGCTACACCTTC.

This clonotype came up many times. CDR3: CSAIRTGADTQYF. The CDR3 DNA reads TGCAGTGCTATCAGGACCGGCGCGGATACGCAGTATTTT. The chain carries TRBV20-1 and TRBJ2-3; D gene uncertain. Germline-derived CDR1 and CDR2 are DFQATT and SNEGSKA (reference sequence). V was shortened by 4 bases and J by 6 bases, with 14 bases between the two germline ends. The CDR3 is 13 amino acids.

This clonotype was counted only a few times. The J gene is TRBJ1-6, the V gene TRBV6-6; TRBD1 might be the D (5 bases). Germline CDR1 reads MNHNY; CDR2 reads SVGAGI (reference sequence). V lost 4 bases and J 2 bases, leaving 9 bases between the germline ends. CDR3 length: 15 residues. Here the CDR3 reads CASSLTVPYNSPLHF. The CDR3, as DNA: TGTGCCAGCAGTTTGACAGTCCCCTATAATTCACCCCTCCACTTT.

The table lists this clonotype with many counts. The chain links TRBV6-5 to TRBJ1-2; maybe TRBD1 (5 bases). This CDR3 has 13 amino acids. Germline CDR1 reads MNHEY; CDR2 reads SVGAGI. V lost 0 bases, J lost 8 bases, and 10 bases lay in between. CDR3: CASSYSARAGYTF. The CDR3 region has the DNA TGTGCCAGCAGTTACTCGGCCAGGGCGGGCTACACCTTC.

This clonotype counts as medium-sized (0.01 to 0.1%). The CDR3 here is CASSVGTATLYGYTF. CDR3 DNA: TGTGCCAGCAGCGTAGGGACAGCTACCTTATATGGCTACACCTTC. The rearrangement uses TRBV9 and TRBJ1-2, with a weak D call TRBD1 (6 bases). CDR1 and CDR2 (germline): SGDLS, YYNGEE. V was cut by 0 bases and J by 5 bases, with 14 bases left in between. CDR3 length equals 15 residues.

This clonotype occurred many times. J is TRBJ1-1 and V is TRBV7-2; D ambiguous. CDR3 length: 14 residues. V was pared by 8 bases and J by 1 base, with 14 bases between. The germline V gene encodes CDR1 SGHTA and CDR2 FQGNSA. CDR3 sequence (DNA): TGTGCCAGCTTCCGGACCAACCGGAACACTGAAGCTTTCTTT. Encoded protein: CASFRTNRNTEAFF.

The chain employs TRBV19 and TRBJ1-1; the D is unclear. Germline CDR1 and CDR2: LNHDA and SQIVND (reference sequence). There are 13 residues in the CDR3. CDR3 bases: TGTGCACTCTCGGACCGGGGGAACACTGAAGCTTTCTTT. It specifies CALSDRGNTEAFF.

This clonotype was counted ten times or more. Written as DNA, the CDR3 is TGTGCCAGCAGCTACCGAGGACAAGCCTACGAGCAGTACTTC. It is translated as CASSYRGQAYEQYF. The chain carries TRBV7-2 and TRBJ2-7, with a weak D call TRBD1 (5 bases). Germline V gene data show CDR1 as SGHTA and CDR2 as FQGNSA. The germline V and J ends were trimmed by 4 bases and 2 bases, with 12 bases remaining between them. The CDR3 is 14 amino acids. The entire variable domain, with the rest obtained from reference TRBV7-2 and TRBJ2-7, is as follows: GAGVSQSPSNKVTEKGKDVELRCDPISGHTALYWYRQSLGQGLEFLIYFQGNSAPDKSGLPSDRFSAERTGGSVSTLTIQRTQQEDSAVYLCASSYRGQAYEQYFGPGTRLTVT.

This clonotype occurred many times. The chain links TRBV29-1 to TRBJ2-7, with 9 bases that match TRBD2. The CDR3 is 15 amino acids. V lost 8 bases and J lost 1; bases outside the gene matches: 12. Per the germline V gene, CDR1 is SQVTM and CDR2 is ANQGSEA. The DNA for the CDR3 is TGCAGCCCGGGGGCTAGCGGGAATAGGTCCTACGAGCAGTACTTC. It codes for CSPGASGNRSYEQYF.

The CDR3 nucleotides are TGTGCCAGCAGCTTGGGCAGGGGAGGGGACACTGAAGCTTTCTTT. It yields the protein CASSLGRGGDTEAFF. V and J are TRBV7-9 and TRBJ1-1; D is possibly TRBD1 (6 bases). The CDR3 covers 15 residues. CDR1 is SEHNR and CDR2 is FQNEAQ in the germline V gene (reference sequence). Trimming shortened V by 3 bases and J by 3 bases, and 14 bases separated the two germline ends.

This clonotype was counted ten times or more. J is TRBJ2-7 and V is TRBV20-1, with D unresolved. Germline CDR1 is DFQATT and CDR2 is SNEGSKA (reference sequence). V lost 0 bases to trimming and J lost 0 bases, with 6 bases between them. This CDR3 is 13 amino acids long. DNA of the CDR3: TGCAGTGCTAGAGAGCGCCTCTCCTACGAGCAGTACTTC. Amino acid sequence: CSARERLSYEQYF.

This clonotype was observed many times. The rearrangement joins TRBV11-2 to TRBJ2-5; D ambiguous. The V gene's germline CDR1 is SGHAT and CDR2 FQNNGV. The ends were cut back, 0 bases at V and 7 bases at J, with 9 bases in the middle. CDR3 length equals 13 residues. CDR3 nucleotides: TGTGCCAGCAGCTTAGAACCCTCAGGGACCCAGTACTTC. Protein product: CASSLEPSGTQYF.

This clonotype was seen ten or more times. This sequence joins TRBV6-1 and TRBJ1-2, with 9 bases matching TRBD1. The CDR3 is made up of 15 amino acids. J was trimmed by 6 bases and V by 7 bases; bases with no gene match: 12. In germline, CDR1 is MNHNS, CDR2 SASEGT. The CDR3 sequence is CASTTYRDRVHGYTF. Written as DNA, the CDR3 is TGTGCCAGCACCACCTATAGGGACAGGGTCCATGGCTACACCTTC.

Relative to its sample, this clonotype is medium-sized (0.01 to 0.1%). The rearrangement joins TRBV6-1 to TRBJ1-2; 7 bases align to TRBD1. The CDR3 totals 17 residues. V lost 1 base to trimming and J lost 4 bases; unmatched junction nucleotides: 12. Germline V lookup: CDR1 MNHNS, CDR2 SASEGT. CDR3 sequence reads: CASSEDWNRGRLYGYTF. CDR3 DNA: TGTGCCAGCAGTGAAGATTGGAATAGGGGGCGCCTCTATGGCTACACCTTC.

This chain uses TRBV12-3 or TRBV12-4 with TRBJ1-2; D uncertain. CDR3 length equals 14 residues. Deletions cut 2 bases from V and 4 bases from J, with 11 bases between. CDR3 DNA sequence: TGTGCCAGCAGTTTAAGATCGCAGAGCTATGGCTACACCTTC. Translation: CASSLRSQSYGYTF.

This clonotype was observed at least ten times. This chain joins TRBV18 and TRBJ1-2; 12 bases are shared with TRBD1. The junction had 7 bases not matched to a gene; V was cut back by 5 bases and J by 3 bases. The germline V gene has CDR1 KGHSH and CDR2 LQKENI. The CDR3 contains 16 residues. The CDR3 bases are TGTGCCAGCTCATCCCGGGACAGGGGGCACCACTATGGCTACACCTTC. This encodes CASSSRDRGHHYGYTF.

This clonotype was picked up many times. The genes are TRBV9 and TRBJ2-1; 10 bases align to TRBD2. The V gene's germline CDR1 is SGDLS and CDR2 YYNGEE. The ends lost 4 bases at V and 8 bases at J; junction bases unmatched: 9. The CDR3 has 15 amino acids. The CDR3, as DNA: TGTGCCAGCAGCCCACGTAGCGGGAGGTCCCATGAGCAGTTCTTC. This codes for CASSPRSGRSHEQFF.

This clonotype showed up just once. The junction departs from germline at one end; a sequencing error may be responsible. This chain connects TRBV6-2 or TRBV6-3 to TRBJ2-7; possible D gene TRBD1, 5 bases. Germline values: CDR1 MNHEY, CDR2 SVGEGT. The CDR3 runs to 12 residues. The CDR3 nucleotides are TGTGCCAGCATGGGGCTCCTCTACGAGCAATACTTC. Its protein product is CASMGLLYEQYF.

In its sample, this clonotype was seen many times. This chain links TRBV20-1 with TRBJ2-5; D might be TRBD2 (6 bases). CDR1 DFQATT and CDR2 SNEGSKA come from the germline V gene (reference sequence). Between the trimmed V and J ends, which lost 1 base and 3 bases, there was a span of 9 bases. This CDR3 spans 13 amino acids. For the CDR3, the DNA is TGCAGTGCTAGAGGGCCGGGGGAAGAGACCCAGTACTTC. Its translation: CSARGPGEETQYF.

This clonotype was counted at least ten times. A much larger clone sits a single nucleotide away, making a read error possible. The genes are TRBV24-1 and TRBJ2-5; TRBD1 matches at 7 bases. The CDR3 is 13 amino acids. CDR1 is KGHDR and CDR2 is SFDVKD in the germline V gene. CDR3 protein: CATSDLTGETRYF. The CDR3 coding sequence is TGTGCCACCAGTGATTTGACAGGGGAGACCCGGTACTTC.

This clonotype was counted many times. The chain uses TRBV6-2 or TRBV6-3 and TRBJ2-7; no clear D. Germline V gene lookup returns CDR1 MNHEY and CDR2 SVGEGT. V dropped 2 bases and J dropped 0 bases, with 17 bases sitting between them. This CDR3 has 17 amino acids. The CDR3 loop reads CASSYPDGSLYSYEQYF. The DNA of the CDR3 is TGTGCCAGCAGTTACCCGGACGGGTCGCTTTACTCCTACGAGCAGTACTTC.